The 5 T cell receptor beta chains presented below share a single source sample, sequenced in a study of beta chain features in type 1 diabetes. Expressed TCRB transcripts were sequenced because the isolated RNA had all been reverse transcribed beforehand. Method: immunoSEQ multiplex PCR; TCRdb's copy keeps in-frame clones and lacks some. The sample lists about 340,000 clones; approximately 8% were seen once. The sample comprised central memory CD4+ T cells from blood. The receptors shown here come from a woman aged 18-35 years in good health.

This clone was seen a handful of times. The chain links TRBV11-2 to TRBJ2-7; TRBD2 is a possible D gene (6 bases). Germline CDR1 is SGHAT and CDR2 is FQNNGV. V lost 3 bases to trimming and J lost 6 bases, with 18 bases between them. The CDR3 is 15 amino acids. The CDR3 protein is CASSFTGTALREQYF. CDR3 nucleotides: TGTGCCAGCAGCTTCACCGGGACTGCTCTCCGCGAGCAGTACTTC.

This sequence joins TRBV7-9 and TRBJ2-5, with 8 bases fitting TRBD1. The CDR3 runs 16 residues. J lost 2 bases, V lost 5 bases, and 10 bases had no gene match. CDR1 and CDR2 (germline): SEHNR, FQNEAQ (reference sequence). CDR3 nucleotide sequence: TGTGCCAGCAGCAGAAACAGGGGGAACATACAAGAGACCCAGTACTTC. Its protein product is CASSRNRGNIQETQYF.

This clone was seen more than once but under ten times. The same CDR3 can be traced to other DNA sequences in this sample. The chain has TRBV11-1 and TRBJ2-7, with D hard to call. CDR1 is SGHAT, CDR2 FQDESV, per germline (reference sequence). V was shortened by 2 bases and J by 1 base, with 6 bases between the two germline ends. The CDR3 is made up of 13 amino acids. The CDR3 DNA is TGTGCCAGCAGCTTACGTGGGTCCTACGAGCAGTACTTC. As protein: CASSLRGSYEQYF.

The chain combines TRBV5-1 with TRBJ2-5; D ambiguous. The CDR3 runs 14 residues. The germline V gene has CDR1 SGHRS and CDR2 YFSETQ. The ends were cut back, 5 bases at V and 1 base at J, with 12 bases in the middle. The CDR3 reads CASRRTNAQETQYF. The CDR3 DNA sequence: TGCGCCAGCAGACGGACCAACGCCCAAGAGACCCAGTACTTC.

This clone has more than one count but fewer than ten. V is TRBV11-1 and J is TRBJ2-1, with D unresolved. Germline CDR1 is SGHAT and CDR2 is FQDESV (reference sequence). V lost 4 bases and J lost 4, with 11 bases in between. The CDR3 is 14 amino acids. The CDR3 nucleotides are TGTGCCAGCAGCTCCGATCTACAGTACAATGAGCAGTTCTTC. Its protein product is CASSSDLQYNEQFF.